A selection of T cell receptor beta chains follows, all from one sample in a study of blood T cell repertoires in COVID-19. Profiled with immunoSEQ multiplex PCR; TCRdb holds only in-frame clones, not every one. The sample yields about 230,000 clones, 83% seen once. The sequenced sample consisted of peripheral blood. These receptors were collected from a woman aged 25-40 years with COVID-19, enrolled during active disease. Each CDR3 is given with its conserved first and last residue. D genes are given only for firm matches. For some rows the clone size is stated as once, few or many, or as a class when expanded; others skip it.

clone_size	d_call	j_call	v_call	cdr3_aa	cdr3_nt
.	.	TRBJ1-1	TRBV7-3	CASSPGGLSNTEAFF	TGTGCCAGCAGCCCCGGTGGACTTTCGAACACTGAAGCTTTCTTT
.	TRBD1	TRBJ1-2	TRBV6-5	CASSRTGDDYGYTF	TGTGCCAGCAGTCGGACAGGGGATGACTATGGCTACACCTTC
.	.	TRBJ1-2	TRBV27	CASSPQSDFYGYTF	TGTGCCAGCAGTCCGCAGTCGGACTTCTATGGCTACACCTTC
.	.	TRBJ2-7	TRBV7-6	CASSDLPIRGSEQYF	TGTGCCAGCAGCGACTTACCTATTAGGGGAAGCGAGCAGTACTTC
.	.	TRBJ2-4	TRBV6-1	CASSESGNIQYF	TGTGCCAGCAGTGAATCGGGAAACATTCAGTACTTC
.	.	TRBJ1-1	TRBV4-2	CASSQASTGKLNTEAFF	TGTGCCAGCAGCCAGGCTTCAACAGGGAAGTTGAACACTGAAGCTTTCTTT
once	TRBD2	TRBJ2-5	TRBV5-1	CASCLWGRDGETQYF	TGCGCCAGCTGTCTATGGGGGAGGGATGGTGAGACCCAGTACTTC
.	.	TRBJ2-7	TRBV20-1	CSALRQPQQYF	TGCAGTGCTTTACGACAACCCCAGCAGTACTTC
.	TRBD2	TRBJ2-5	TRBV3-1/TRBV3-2	CASSQSRRTSGGGETQYF	TGTGCCAGCAGCCAGAGTAGGAGGACTAGCGGGGGAGGAGAGACCCAGTACTTC
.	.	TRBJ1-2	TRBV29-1	CSVVTGNYGYTF	TGCAGCGTTGTCACGGGGAACTATGGCTACACCTTC
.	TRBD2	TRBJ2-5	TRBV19	CASSIQLAGDETQYF	TGTGCCAGTAGTATCCAACTAGCGGGGGACGAGACCCAGTACTTC
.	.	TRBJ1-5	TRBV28	CATIPQGSYQPQHF	TGTGCCACAATACCTCAGGGATCATATCAGCCCCAGCATTTT
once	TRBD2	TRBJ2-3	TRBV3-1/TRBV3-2	CASSHPLRTSGSTDTQYF	TGTGCCAGCAGCCACCCCCTGCGGACTAGCGGGAGCACAGATACGCAGTATTTT
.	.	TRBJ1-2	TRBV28	CASRERAQNYGYTF	TGTGCCAGCAGGGAACGTGCACAGAACTATGGCTACACCTTC
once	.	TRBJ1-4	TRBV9	CASSDGRGAAKLFF	TGTGCCAGCAGTGACGGGAGGGGAGCGGCAAAACTGTTTTTT
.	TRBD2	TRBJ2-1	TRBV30	CAWRSSGLYNEQFF	TGTGCCTGGAGGTCTAGCGGGCTCTACAATGAGCAGTTCTTC
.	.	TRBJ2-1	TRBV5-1	CASSPAGLDNEQFF	TGCGCCAGCAGCCCGGCGGGTTTGGACAATGAGCAGTTCTTC